This entry features one TCR beta chain sequence. No antigen is known for it. The CDR3 is made up of 13 amino acids. The germline V and J ends were trimmed by 5 bases and 6 bases, with 12 bases remaining between them. Per germline, CDR1 MNHEY and CDR2 SMNVEV (reference sequence). The data were produced by immunoSEQ multiplex PCR, yet TCRdb's version contains in-frame clones alone and is incomplete. The data hold 80,000 to 100,000 clones, with around 86% observed a single time. This specimen belongs to a study of OX40 agonist ivuxolimab in advanced cancers. Overall study context: The mean age was approximately 60 years, ranging from about 23 to 85, with approximately 83% of participants male.

The study's findings and limits: Normalized T-cell clonal expansion was also low in some nonresponders. Clonal expansion from baseline to week 6 occurred in both CD4+ and CD8+ T cells.

Peripheral blood came from all dose cohorts at three timepoints. Specimen: CD4+ or CD8+ T cells sorted from blood, collected in a trial of the OX40 agonist ivuxolimab. The sequence came from an adult with an advanced solid tumor such as melanoma, head and neck, liver or kidney cancer. The V call is TRBV27, the J call TRBJ2-3; unclear D gene. CDR3 region: CASSPAGADTQYF. The CDR3 DNA reads TGTGCCAGCAGTCCCGCAGGAGCGGATACGCAGTATTTT.